The T cell receptor beta chain under discussion was sequenced for a study of neurological immune-mediated disorders. Overall study: Multiple sclerosis patients numbered 34, of whom around 31 were relapsing-remitting and 3 secondary progressive. Study-wide findings and caveats: A possible signature was seen in one related-CDR3 cluster, into which phylogenetic grouping placed the repertoires of 18 of 34 multiple sclerosis patients.

This clonotype has a count of ten or more. Its antigen is as yet unknown. The unsorted libraries originated from 2 million PBMCs kept at -80 C. Trimming stripped 6 bases from V and 7 bases from J, with 21 bases between. The CDR3 has 14 residues. Germline V lookup: CDR1 DFQATT, CDR2 SNEGSKA (reference sequence). Every sequencing run produced over 190 million TCR-beta sequences that came from 15-18 subjects. TCRdb re-called the 5' RACE reads with MiXCR, one entry per CDR3 protein. The profile shows 70,000 or so distinct CDR3 sequences, 2.5% to 4% of them singletons. The source material was PBMCs. The chain links TRBV20-1 to TRBJ1-1, with D perhaps matching TRBD1 (6 bases). The clonotype comes from a woman aged 50 to 65 with multiple sclerosis. This chain's CDR3 is CSAPDRRDFLEAFF. The CDR3 DNA follows: TGCAGTGCCCCTGACAGGAGGGATTTTCTTGAAGCTTTCTTT.